These T cell receptor beta chains were read from a single sample in a study of blood T cell repertoires in COVID-19. Assay used: immunoSEQ multiplex PCR; TCRdb lists only in-frame clones, some missing. The sample contains roughly 150,000 clones, 90% of which appear only once. Material for sequencing was peripheral blood. The receptor set was obtained from a woman of 80 years or more with acute or convalescent COVID-19. Each CDR3 is given with its conserved first and last residue. D genes are given only for firm matches. Clone size is shown for a subset of rows, as once, few, many or a class of expanded clone.

TRBV5-1,TRBJ2-7,NA,NA,CASSVGQLYEQYF,TGCGCCAGCAGCGTAGGACAGCTATACGAGCAGTACTTC
TRBV5-4,TRBJ2-3,TRBD2,NA,CASSLARRGYEDTQYF,TGTGCCAGCAGCTTGGCCCGGCGGGGGTATGAGGATACGCAGTATTTT
TRBV5-1,TRBJ1-1,TRBD1,few,CASSKQGGEKSEAFF,TGCGCCAGCAGCAAACAGGGGGGAGAGAAGTCTGAAGCTTTCTTT
TRBV7-2,TRBJ1-2,NA,NA,CASSWTPNYGYTF,TGTGCCAGCAGCTGGACACCTAACTATGGCTACACCTTC
TRBV18,TRBJ2-3,NA,NA,CASSRILDTQYF,TGTGCCAGCTCCCGTATTCTGGATACGCAGTATTTT
TRBV7-2,TRBJ2-4,TRBD1,NA,CASSLDGTGNIQYF,TGTGCCAGCAGCTTAGACGGGACAGGAAACATTCAGTACTTC
TRBV9,TRBJ2-1,TRBD2,NA,CASSVDGGAKVEQFF,TGTGCCAGCAGCGTAGACGGGGGGGCCAAGGTTGAGCAGTTCTTC
TRBV7-3,TRBJ1-1,NA,NA,CASSVQAPGEAFF,TGTGCCAGCAGCGTGCAGGCGCCCGGTGAAGCTTTCTTT
TRBV10-2,TRBJ1-2,TRBD1,NA,CASSPDRAWYGYTF,TGCGCCAGCAGTCCGGACAGGGCTTGGTATGGCTACACCTTC
TRBV11-2,TRBJ2-1,TRBD2,NA,CASRVTGGSYNEQFF,TGTGCCAGCAGGGTAACGGGGGGGTCCTACAATGAGCAGTTCTTC
TRBV15,TRBJ2-7,TRBD1,NA,CATSRPGTGAYEQYF,TGTGCCACCAGCAGACCTGGGACAGGGGCCTACGAGCAGTACTTC
TRBV10-3,TRBJ2-3,NA,NA,CAISEGGVSTDTQYF,TGTGCCATCAGTGAAGGGGGGGTGAGCACAGATACGCAGTATTTT
TRBV7-2,TRBJ2-7,TRBD2,NA,CASSLTASGLSYEQYF,TGTGCCAGCAGCTTAACGGCTAGCGGACTCTCCTACGAGCAGTACTTC
TRBV6-6,TRBJ2-3,NA,NA,CASSYQDWRTDTQYF,TGTGCCAGCAGTTACCAGGACTGGCGGACAGATACGCAGTATTTT
TRBV4-2,TRBJ1-2,TRBD1,NA,CASSQEQGLNYGYTF,TGTGCCAGCAGCCAAGAACAGGGGCTCAACTATGGCTACACCTTC
TRBV6-6,TRBJ2-1,TRBD2,NA,CASSLAGLNYNEQFF,TGTGCCAGCAGCCTAGCGGGCCTAAATTACAATGAGCAGTTCTTC
TRBV5-1,TRBJ1-4,NA,few,CASSPWSGSNEKLFF,TGCGCCAGCAGCCCTTGGTCAGGATCTAATGAAAAACTGTTTTTT
TRBV10-1,TRBJ1-4,TRBD1,NA,CASSRDRTPTNEKLFF,TGCGCCAGCAGCCGGGACAGGACGCCAACTAATGAAAAACTGTTTTTT
TRBV12-3/TRBV12-4,TRBJ2-5,TRBD1,NA,CASRGQGDSTQYF,TGTGCCAGCAGGGGACAGGGTGATTCGACCCAGTACTTC
TRBV2,TRBJ2-1,TRBD2,NA,CASSAEGSGNYNEQFF,TGTGCCAGCAGTGCCGAGGGTAGCGGGAACTACAATGAGCAGTTCTTC
TRBV7-2,TRBJ1-2,NA,NA,CASSLAHSNYGYTF,TGTGCCAGCAGCTTAGCGCACTCGAACTATGGCTACACCTTC
TRBV4-3,TRBJ1-6,TRBD1,NA,CASSQWTGGSPLHF,TGCGCCAGCAGCCAATGGACAGGGGGTTCACCCCTCCACTTT